The T cell receptor beta chain under discussion was sequenced for a study of blood T cells in healthy people across ages. This CDR3 has 15 residues. V was clipped by 3 bases and J by 1 base, with 11 bases between them. Germline values: CDR1 SNHLY, CDR2 FYNNEI. A sample-barcoded 5' primer and a J-beta primer mix were used in a second PCR of roughly 7 to 11 cycles. Every molecule of cDNA carried a tag from a template-switch adaptor with 12 random nucleotides. A single record per CDR3 protein comes from TCRdb applying MiXCR to the 5' RACE reads. Of fewer than 1,000,000 distinct CDR3 sequences listed, more than 35% are singletons.

The chain joins TRBV2 to TRBJ2-3; tentatively, D is TRBD2 (6 bases). This TCR came from a man at least 80 years old in good health. The specimen was blood. The CDR3 DNA reads as TGTGCCAGCAGTGATTGGGCTAGCGGCACAGATACGCAGTATTTT. Amino acids: CASSDWASGTDTQYF.